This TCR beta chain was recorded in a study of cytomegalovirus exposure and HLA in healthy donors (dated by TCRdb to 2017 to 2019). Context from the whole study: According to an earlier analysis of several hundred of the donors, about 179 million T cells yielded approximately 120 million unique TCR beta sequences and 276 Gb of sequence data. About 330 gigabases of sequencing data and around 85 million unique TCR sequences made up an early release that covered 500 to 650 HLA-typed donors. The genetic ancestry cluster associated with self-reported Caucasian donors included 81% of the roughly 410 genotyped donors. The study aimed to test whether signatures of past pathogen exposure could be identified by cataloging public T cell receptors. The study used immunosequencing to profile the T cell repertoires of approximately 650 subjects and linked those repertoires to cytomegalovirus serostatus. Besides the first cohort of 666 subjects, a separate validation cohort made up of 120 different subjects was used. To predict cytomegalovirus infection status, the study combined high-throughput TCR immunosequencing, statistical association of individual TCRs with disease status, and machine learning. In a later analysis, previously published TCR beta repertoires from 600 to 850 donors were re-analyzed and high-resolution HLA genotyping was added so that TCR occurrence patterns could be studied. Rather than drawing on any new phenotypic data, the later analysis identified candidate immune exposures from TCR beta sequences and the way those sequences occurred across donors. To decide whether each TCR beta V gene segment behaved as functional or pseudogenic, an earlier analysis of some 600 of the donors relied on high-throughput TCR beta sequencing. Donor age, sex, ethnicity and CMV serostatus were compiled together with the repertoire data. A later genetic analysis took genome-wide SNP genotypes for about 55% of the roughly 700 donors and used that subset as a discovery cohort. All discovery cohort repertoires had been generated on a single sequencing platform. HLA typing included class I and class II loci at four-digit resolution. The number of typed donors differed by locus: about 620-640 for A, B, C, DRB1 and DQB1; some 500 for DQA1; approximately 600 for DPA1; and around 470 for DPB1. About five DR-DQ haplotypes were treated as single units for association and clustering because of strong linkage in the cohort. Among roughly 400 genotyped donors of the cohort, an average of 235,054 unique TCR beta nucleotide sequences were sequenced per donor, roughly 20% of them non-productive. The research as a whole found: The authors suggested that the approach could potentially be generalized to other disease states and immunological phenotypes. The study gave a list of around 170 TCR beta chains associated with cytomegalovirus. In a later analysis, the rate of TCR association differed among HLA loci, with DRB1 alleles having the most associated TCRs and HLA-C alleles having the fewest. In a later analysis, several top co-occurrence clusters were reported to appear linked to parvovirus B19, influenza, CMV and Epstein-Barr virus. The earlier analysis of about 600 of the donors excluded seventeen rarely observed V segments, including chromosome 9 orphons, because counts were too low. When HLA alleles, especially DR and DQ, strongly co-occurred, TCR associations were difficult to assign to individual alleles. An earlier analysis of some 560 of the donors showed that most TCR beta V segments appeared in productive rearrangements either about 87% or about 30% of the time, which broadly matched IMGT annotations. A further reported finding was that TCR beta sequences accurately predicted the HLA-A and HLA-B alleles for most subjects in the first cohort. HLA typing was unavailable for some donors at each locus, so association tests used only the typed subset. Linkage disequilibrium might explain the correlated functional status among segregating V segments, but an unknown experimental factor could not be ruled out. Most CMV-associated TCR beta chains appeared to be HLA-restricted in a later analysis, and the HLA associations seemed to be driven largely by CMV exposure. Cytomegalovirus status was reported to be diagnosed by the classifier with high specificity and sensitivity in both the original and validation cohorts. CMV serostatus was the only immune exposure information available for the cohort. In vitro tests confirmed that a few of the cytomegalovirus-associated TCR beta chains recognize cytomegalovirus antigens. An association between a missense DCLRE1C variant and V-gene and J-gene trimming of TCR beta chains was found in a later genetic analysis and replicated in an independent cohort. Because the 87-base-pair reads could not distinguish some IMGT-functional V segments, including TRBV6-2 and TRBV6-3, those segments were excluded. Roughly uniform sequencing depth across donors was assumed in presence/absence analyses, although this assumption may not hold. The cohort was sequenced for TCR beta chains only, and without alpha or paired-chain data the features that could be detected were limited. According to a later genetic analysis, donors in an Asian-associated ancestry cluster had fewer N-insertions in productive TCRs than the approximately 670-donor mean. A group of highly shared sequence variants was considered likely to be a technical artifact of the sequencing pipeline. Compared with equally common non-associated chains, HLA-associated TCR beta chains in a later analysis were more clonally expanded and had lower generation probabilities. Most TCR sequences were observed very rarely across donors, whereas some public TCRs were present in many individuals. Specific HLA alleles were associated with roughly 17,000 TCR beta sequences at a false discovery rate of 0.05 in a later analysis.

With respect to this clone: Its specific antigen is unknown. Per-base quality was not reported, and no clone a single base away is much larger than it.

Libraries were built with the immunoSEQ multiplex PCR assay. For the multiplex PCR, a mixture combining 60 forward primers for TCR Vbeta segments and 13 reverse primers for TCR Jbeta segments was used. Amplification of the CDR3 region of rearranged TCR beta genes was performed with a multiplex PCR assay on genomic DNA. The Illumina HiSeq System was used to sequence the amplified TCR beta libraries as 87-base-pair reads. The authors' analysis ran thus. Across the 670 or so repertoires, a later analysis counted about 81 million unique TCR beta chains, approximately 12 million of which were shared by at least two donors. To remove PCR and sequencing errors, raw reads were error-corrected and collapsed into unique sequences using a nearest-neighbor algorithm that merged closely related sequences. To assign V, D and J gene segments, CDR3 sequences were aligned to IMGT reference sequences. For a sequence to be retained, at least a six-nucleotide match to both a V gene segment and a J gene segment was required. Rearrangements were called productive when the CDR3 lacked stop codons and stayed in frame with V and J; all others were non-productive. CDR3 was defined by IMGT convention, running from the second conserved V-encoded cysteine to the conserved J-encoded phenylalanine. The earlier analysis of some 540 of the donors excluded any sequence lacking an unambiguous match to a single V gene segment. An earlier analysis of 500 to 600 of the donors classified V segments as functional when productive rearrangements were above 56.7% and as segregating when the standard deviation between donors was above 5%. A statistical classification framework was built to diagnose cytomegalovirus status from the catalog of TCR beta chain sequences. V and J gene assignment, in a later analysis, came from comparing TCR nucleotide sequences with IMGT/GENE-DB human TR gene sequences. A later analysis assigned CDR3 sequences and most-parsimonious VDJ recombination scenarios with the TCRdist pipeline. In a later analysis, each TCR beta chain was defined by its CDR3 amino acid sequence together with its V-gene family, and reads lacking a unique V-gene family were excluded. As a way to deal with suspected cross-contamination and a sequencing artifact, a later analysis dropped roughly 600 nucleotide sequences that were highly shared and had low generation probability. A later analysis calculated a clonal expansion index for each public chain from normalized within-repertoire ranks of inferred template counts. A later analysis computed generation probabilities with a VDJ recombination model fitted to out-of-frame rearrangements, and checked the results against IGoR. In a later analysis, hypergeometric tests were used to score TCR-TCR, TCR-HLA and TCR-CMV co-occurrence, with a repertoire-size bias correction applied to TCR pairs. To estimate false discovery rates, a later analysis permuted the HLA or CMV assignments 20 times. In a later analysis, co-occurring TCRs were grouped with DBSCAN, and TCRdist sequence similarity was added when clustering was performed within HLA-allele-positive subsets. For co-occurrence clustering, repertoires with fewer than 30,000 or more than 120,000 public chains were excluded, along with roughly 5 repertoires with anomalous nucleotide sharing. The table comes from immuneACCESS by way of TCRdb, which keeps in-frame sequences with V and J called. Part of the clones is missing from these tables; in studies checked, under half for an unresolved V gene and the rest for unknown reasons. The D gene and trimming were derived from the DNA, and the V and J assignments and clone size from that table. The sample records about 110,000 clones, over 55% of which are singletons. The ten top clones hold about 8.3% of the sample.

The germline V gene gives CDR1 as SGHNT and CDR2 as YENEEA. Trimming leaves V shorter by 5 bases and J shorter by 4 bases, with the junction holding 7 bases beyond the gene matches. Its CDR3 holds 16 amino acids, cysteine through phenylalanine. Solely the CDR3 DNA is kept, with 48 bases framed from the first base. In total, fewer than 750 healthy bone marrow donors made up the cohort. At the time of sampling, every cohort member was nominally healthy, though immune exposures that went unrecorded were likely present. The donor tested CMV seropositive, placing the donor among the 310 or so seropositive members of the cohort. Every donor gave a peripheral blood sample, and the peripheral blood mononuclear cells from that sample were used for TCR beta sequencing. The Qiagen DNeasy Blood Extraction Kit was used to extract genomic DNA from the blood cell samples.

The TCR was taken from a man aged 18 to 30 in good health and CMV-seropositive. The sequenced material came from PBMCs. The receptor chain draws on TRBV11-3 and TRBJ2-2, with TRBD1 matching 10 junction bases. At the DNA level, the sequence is TGTGCCAGCAGCCCTCGGACAGGGGGAGGCACCGGGGAGCTGTTTTTT. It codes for CASSPRTGGGTGELFF.